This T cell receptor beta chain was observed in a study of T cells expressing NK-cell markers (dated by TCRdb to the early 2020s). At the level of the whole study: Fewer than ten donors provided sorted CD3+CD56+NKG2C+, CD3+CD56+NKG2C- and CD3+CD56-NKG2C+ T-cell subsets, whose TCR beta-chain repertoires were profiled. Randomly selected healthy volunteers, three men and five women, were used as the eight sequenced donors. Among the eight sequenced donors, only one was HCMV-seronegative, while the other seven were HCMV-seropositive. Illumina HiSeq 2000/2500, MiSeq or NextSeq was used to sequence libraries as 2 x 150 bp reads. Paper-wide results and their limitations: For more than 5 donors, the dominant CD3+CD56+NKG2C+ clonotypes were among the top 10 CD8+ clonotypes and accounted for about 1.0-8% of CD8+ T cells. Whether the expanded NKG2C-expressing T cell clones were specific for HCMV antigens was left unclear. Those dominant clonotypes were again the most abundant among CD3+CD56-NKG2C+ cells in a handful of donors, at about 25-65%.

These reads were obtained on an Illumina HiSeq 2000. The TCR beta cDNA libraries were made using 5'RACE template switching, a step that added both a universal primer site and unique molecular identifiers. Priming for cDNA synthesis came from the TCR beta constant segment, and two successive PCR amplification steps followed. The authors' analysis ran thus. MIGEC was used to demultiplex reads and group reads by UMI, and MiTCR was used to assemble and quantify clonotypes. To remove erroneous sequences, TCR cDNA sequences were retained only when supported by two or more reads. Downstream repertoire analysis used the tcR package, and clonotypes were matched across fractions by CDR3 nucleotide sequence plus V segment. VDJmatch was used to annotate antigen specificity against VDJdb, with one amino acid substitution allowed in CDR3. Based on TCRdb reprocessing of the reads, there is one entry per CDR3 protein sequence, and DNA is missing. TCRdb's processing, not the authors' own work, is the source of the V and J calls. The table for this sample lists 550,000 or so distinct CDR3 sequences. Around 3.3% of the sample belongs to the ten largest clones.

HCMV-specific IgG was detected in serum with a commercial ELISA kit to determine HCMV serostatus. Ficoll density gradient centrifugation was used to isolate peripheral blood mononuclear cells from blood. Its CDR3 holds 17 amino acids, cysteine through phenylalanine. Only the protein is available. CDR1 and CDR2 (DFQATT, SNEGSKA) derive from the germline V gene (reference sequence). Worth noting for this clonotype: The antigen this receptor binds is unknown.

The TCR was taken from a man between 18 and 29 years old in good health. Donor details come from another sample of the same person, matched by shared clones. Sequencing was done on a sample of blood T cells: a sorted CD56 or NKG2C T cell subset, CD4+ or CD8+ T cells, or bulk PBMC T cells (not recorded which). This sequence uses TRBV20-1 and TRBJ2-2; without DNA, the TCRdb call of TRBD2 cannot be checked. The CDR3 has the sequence CSASPASWTSDTGELFF.